This T cell receptor (beta chain) was retrieved from a study of T-cell reconstitution after alpha-beta-depleted transplantation in children. Library preparation (for TCRbeta) was performed with unique molecular identifiers. TCRdb re-analysed the PCR reads in MiXCR, keeping a single row per CDR3 protein. The table lists hundreds of thousands of distinct CDR3 sequences, 7.5% to 9% of them singletons. This clonotype showed up many times. Its antigen is unidentified. The CDR3 spans 16 residues. Germline CDR1 is MGHRA and CDR2 is YSYEKL. Deletions cut 1 base from V and 8 bases from J, with 17 bases between. Study-wide results and limits: The origin of alpha-beta T cells about two months after transplant was reportedly several hundred expanded graft clones. One year post-transplant, T-cell counts and diversity were largely derived from T cells produced anew.

The sequence came from a female patient aged 2-9 years who had a stem cell transplant for Fanconi anemia, so the T cells may come from the graft donor. V gene TRBV4-1 combines with J gene TRBJ1-4; D is ambiguous. The sample in question was peripheral blood, obtained 360 days after TCRalphabeta/CD19-depleted stem cell transplant. In DNA, the CDR3 is TGCGCCAGCAGCCAAGGGGTCGGAGGGAAGGAGGAAAAACTGTTTTTT. It is translated as CASSQGVGGKEEKLFF.